The 16 T cell receptor beta chains reported below all come from one sample, sequenced in a study of human T cells and chemical hapten exposure. Time point given: patch test 1, 2 weeks after DPC sensitization. Treatment here: therapeutic diphenylcyclopropenone sensitization with weekly scalp DPC. TCRdb recomputed calls from the RACE reads with MiXCR, one row per CDR3 protein. The table has more than 65,000 distinct CDR3 sequences, 30% to 35% seen once. This sample comprised whole blood, obtained in connection with sensitization to the hapten diphenylcyclopropenone (DPC). Receptors originate from a man aged 40-49 years with alopecia areata. Some clones in this sample may be carry-over from other donors' samples.

The V gene is TRBV6-5, the J gene TRBJ2-7, with D perhaps TRBD1 (6 bases). This CDR3 region has 16 residues. Looked up from germline, CDR1 is MNHEY and CDR2 is SVGAGI. Trimming stripped 3 bases from V and 0 bases from J, with 15 bases between. The CDR3 spells CASSYSGTLSSYEQYF. In DNA, the CDR3 is TGTGCCAGCAGTTATTCCGGGACACTTAGCTCCTACGAGCAGTACTTC.

The chain couples TRBV7-2 to TRBJ2-1; 7 positions agree with TRBD1. Trimming took 3 bases from V and 2 from J; bases not matched to a gene: 4. CDR1 and CDR2 from the germline V gene are SGHTA and FQGNSA. This CDR3 comprises 15 residues. The CDR3 DNA is TGTGCCAGCAGCTTGCAGGGGGAAGCCTACAATGAGCAGTTCTTC. Residues: CASSLQGEAYNEQFF.

This clonotype was seen only a few times. The V and J genes are TRBV7-2 and TRBJ2-5; D call uncertain. The CDR3 has 13 amino acids. Germline V gene sequence: CDR1 SGHTA, CDR2 FQGNSA. The V gene lost 3 bases and the J gene lost 5 bases, with 10 bases spanning the gap. The CDR3 region is CASSFSSLETQYF. CDR3 nucleotides: TGTGCCAGCAGCTTTTCCAGTCTGGAGACCCAGTACTTC.

The V call is TRBV7-2, the J call TRBJ2-5; TRBD2 aligns across 8 bases. This CDR3 is built from 16 residues. In germline, CDR1 is SGHTA, CDR2 FQGNSA. V lost 5 bases to trimming and J lost 1 base; unmatched junction nucleotides: 9. As DNA, the CDR3 is TGTGCCAGCAGCATTAATAGCGGGATGCTCCAAGAGACCCAGTACTTC. Protein product: CASSINSGMLQETQYF.

The chain has TRBV4-1 and TRBJ1-5; no clear D gene. Germline CDR1 is MGHRA and CDR2 is YSYEKL. The germline V and J ends were trimmed by 2 bases and 3 bases, with 2 bases remaining between them. The CDR3 spans 12 residues. CDR3 region: CASSQPNQPQHF. CDR3 in DNA: TGCGCCAGCAGCCAACCCAATCAGCCCCAGCATTTT.

The rearrangement uses TRBV20-1 and TRBJ2-3, with 7 bases identical to TRBD1. CDR1 is DFQATT, CDR2 SNEGSKA, per germline (reference sequence). The CDR3 sequence is 19 residues long. V lost 0 bases, J lost 0 bases, and 15 bases stayed unmatched. CDR3 sequence: CSARDSAHDRVTSTDTQYF. CDR3 DNA sequence: TGCAGTGCTAGAGATAGCGCACACGACAGGGTCACTAGCACAGATACGCAGTATTTT.

The sample holds a few counts of this clonotype. The chain couples TRBV28 to TRBJ2-7; 10 bases are a match to TRBD2. Per the germline V gene, CDR1 is MDHEN and CDR2 is SYDVKM. This CDR3 has 14 amino acids. With V trimmed by 10 bases and J by 4 bases, 10 bases remained unmatched. In DNA, the CDR3 is TGTGCCACCGACGGACTAGCGGATTCTTACGAGCAGTACTTC. Translated, it gives CATDGLADSYEQYF.

This clonotype was counted between two and nine times. V usage is TRBV6-6 and J usage is TRBJ1-1; TRBD1 matches 7 bases. V shed 2 bases, J shed 11 bases, and the junction held 8 bases outside the gene matches. The length of the CDR3 is 13 residues. CDR1 is MNHNY, CDR2 SVGAGI, per germline (reference sequence). DNA for the CDR3: TGTGCCAGCAGTTACGCCCAACAGGGGATGGCTTTCTTT. The encoded protein is CASSYAQQGMAFF.

The chain is built from TRBV30 and TRBJ1-1; possibly TRBD1 for D (5 bases). The CDR3 sequence is 14 residues long. Per germline, CDR1 GTSNPN and CDR2 SVGIG (reference sequence). V was clipped by 2 bases and J by 0 bases, with 10 bases between them. DNA of the CDR3: TGTGCCTGGAGTTGGGGCCAGGTGAACACTGAAGCTTTCTTT. Amino acids: CAWSWGQVNTEAFF.

This clonotype was found a few times. The chain links TRBV6-2 or TRBV6-3 to TRBJ2-5; a weak D match, TRBD2 (6 bases). CDR1 and CDR2 (germline): MNHEY, SVGEGT. The CDR3 spans 16 residues. The ends were cut back, 4 bases at V and 0 bases at J, with 15 bases in the middle. The CDR3 protein is CASSSGIADYQETQYF. In nucleotides, the CDR3 is TGTGCCAGCAGTTCCGGGATAGCGGATTACCAAGAGACCCAGTACTTC.

This chain connects TRBV7-6 to TRBJ2-7; D tentatively reads TRBD1 or TRBD2 (5 bases each). Germline V gene sequence: CDR1 SGHVS, CDR2 FNYEAQ. The CDR3 contains 13 residues. V lost 5 bases, J lost 1 base, and 9 bases lay in between. The CDR3: CASSRGVSYEQYF. CDR3 bases: TGTGCCAGCAGCAGAGGGGTATCCTACGAGCAGTACTTC.

The genes are TRBV5-4 and TRBJ2-1; 7 nucleotides match TRBD1. This CDR3 is 14 amino acids long. Germline CDR1 and CDR2: SGHNT and YYREEE (reference sequence). After removal of 5 bases from V and 4 bases from J, the junction contained 6 bases not matched to a gene. This CDR3 reads CASRSPGQYNEQFF. Written as DNA, the CDR3 is TGTGCCAGCAGGTCACCGGGACAGTACAATGAGCAGTTCTTC.

The gene calls are TRBV4-3 and TRBJ2-5; no reliable D call. V dropped 3 bases and J dropped 5 bases, with 10 bases sitting between them. This CDR3 contains 13 residues. CDR1 and CDR2 from the germline V gene are LGHNA and YSLEER. CDR3 in amino acids: CASSQKVSETQYF. CDR3 coding DNA: TGCGCCAGCAGCCAGAAGGTTTCGGAGACCCAGTACTTC.

This clonotype was seen more than once but under ten times. The genes are TRBV5-1 and TRBJ1-6; 8 nucleotides line up with TRBD1. V dropped 4 bases and J dropped 7; count of bases not matched to a gene: 4. This CDR3 has 14 residues. Germline V gives CDR1 SGHRS, CDR2 YFSETQ. The CDR3 coding sequence is TGCGCCAGCAGCCGGGACAGGAGCAATTCACCCCTCCACTTT. Translating gives CASSRDRSNSPLHF.

This clonotype was counted a few times. This sequence joins TRBV18 and TRBJ1-1; perhaps TRBD1 as D (6 bases). The V gene lost 4 bases and the J gene lost 4 bases, with 10 bases spanning the gap. Looked up from germline, CDR1 is KGHSH and CDR2 is LQKENI. There are 13 residues in the CDR3. The CDR3 region has the DNA TGTGCCAGCTCACAGGGGGAGGCCACTGAAGCTTTCTTT. Protein sequence: CASSQGEATEAFF.

In regard to this clonotype: A read error may produce the germline difference seen at one junction end. This rearrangement joins TRBV7-8 to TRBJ1-1; D perhaps matches TRBD1 (5 bases). Germline assignment: CDR1 SGHVS and CDR2 FQNEAQ. This CDR3 region has 15 residues. In nucleotides, the CDR3 is TGTGCCAGCAGCTTAGCGTTGGGGGTGAACACTGAAACTTTCTTT. This codes for CASSLALGVNTETFF.